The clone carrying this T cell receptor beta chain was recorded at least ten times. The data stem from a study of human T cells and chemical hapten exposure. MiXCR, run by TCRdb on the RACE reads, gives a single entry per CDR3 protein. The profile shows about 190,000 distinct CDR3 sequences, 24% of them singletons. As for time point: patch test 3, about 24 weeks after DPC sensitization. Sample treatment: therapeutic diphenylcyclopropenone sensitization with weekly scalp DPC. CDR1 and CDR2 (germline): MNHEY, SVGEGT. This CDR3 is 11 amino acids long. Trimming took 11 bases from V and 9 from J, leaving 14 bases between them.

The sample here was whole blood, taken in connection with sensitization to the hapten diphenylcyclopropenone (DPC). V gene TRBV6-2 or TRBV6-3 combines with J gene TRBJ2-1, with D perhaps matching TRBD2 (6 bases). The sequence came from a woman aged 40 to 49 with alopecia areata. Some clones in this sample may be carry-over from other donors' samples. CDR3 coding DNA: TGTGCCGGAGGGGACTGGGGTGAGCAGTTCTTC. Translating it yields CAGGDWGEQFF.